This T cell receptor (beta chain) originates from a study of cytomegalovirus exposure and HLA in healthy donors. Study-level information: Early on, a data release was issued that held 85 million to 95 million unique TCRs from HLA-typed donors. General study points: The authors listed approximately 160 TCR beta chains as cytomegalovirus-associated.

Concerning this clone itself: As yet, its antigen is unknown.

V shed 3 bases and J 7 bases; nucleotides not matched to a gene: 10. The CDR3 is 15 amino acids. The germline CDR1 and CDR2 sequences are SGHRS and YFSETQ. These donors counted as nominally healthy when sampled, but unrecorded immune exposures were likely. The PCR contained 60 Vbeta and 13 Jbeta primers. Here immunoSEQ multiplex PCR was the method, and the copy in TCRdb shows in-frame clones only, minus some. The sample has approximately 120,000 clones; under 90% are singletons. The receptor was derived from a woman in her 30s in good health and CMV-seronegative. Material for sequencing was PBMCs. The chain combines TRBV5-1 with TRBJ2-5; 9 bases agree with TRBD2. As DNA, the CDR3 is TGCGCCAGCAGCTGGGGACTAGCTCAAGCCGTGACCCAGTACTTC. It is translated as CASSWGLAQAVTQYF.